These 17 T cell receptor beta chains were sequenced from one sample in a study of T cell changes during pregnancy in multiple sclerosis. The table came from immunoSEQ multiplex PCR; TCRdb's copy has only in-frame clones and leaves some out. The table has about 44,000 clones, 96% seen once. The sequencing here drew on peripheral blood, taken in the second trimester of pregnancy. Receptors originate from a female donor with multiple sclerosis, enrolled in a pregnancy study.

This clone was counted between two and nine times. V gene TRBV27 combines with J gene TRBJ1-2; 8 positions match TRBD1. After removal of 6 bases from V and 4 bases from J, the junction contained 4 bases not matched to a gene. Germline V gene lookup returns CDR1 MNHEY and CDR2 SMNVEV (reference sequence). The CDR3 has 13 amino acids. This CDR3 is CASRATGAYGYTF. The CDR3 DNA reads TGTGCCAGCAGGGCGACAGGGGCCTATGGCTACACCTTC.

The CDR3 reads CASSLEASRDTQYF. In nucleotides, the CDR3 is TGTGCCAGCAGCTTAGAGGCGAGCAGGGATACGCAGTATTTT. V gene TRBV7-8 combines with J gene TRBJ2-3; D uncertain. Germline-derived CDR1 and CDR2 are SGHVS and FQNEAQ. This CDR3 contains 14 residues. Trimming removed 1 base at V and 6 bases at J, with 11 bases between.

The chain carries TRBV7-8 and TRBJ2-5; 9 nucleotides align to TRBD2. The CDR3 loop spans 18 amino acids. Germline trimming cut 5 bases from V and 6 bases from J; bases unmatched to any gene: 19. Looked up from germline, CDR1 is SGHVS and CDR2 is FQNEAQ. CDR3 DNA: TGTGCCAGCAGCCAGTCCGGGCTAGCGGGAACCGCCAAGAAGACCCAGTACTTC. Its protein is CASSQSGLAGTAKKTQYF.

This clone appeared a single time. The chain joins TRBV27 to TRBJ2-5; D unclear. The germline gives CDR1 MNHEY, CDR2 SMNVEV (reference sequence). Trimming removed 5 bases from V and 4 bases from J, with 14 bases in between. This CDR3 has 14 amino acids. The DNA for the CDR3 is TGTGCCAGCAGTAAACTCCTTCCAGGAGAGACCCAGTACTTC. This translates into CASSKLLPGETQYF.

CDR3 DNA: TGTGCCACCAGCAGAGTAGCGGGAGCGTTATACGAGCAGTACTTC. The encoded protein is CATSRVAGALYEQYF. The chain uses TRBV15 and TRBJ2-7; 9 nucleotides align to TRBD2. CDR3 length: 15 amino acids. With 1 base clipped from V and 4 bases from J, the junction kept 5 bases outside the gene matches. Germline values: CDR1 LNHNV, CDR2 YYDKDF (reference sequence). The whole variable domain, remainder taken from reference TRBV15 and TRBJ2-7, is DAMVIQNPRYQVTQFGKPVTLSCSQTLNHNVMYWYQQKSSQAPKLLFHYYDKDFNNEADTPDNFQSRRPNTSFCFLDIRSPGLGDTAMYLCATSRVAGALYEQYFGPGTRLTVT.

CDR3 sequence reads: CASSFQVRTGENTEAFF. CDR3 DNA sequence: TGTGCCAGCAGTTTCCAGGTCCGAACAGGGGAGAACACTGAAGCTTTCTTT. The chain is built from TRBV27 and TRBJ1-1; 7 nucleotides line up with TRBD1. The CDR3 extends over 17 amino acids. Germline lookup yields CDR1 MNHEY and CDR2 SMNVEV (reference sequence). V trimming: 3 bases; J trimming: 1 base; junction bases outside the gene matches: 11.

The CDR3, as DNA: TGTGCCAGCAGTTCCCGTTACCCCGACAGGGATGGGACTGAAGCTTTCTTT. It yields the protein CASSSRYPDRDGTEAFF. The V call is TRBV28, the J call TRBJ1-1; 7 bases line up with TRBD1. The V segment lost 4 bases and the J segment 5 bases; nucleotides outside the gene matches: 16. The germline V gene encodes CDR1 MDHEN and CDR2 SYDVKM. The CDR3 is 17 residues long.

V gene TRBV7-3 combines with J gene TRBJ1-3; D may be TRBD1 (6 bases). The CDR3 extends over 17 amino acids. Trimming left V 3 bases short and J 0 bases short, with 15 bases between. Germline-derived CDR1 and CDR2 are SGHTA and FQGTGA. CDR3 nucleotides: TGTGCCAGCAGCTTTAAAGGGGGACCGAGCTCTGGAAACACCATATATTTT. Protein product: CASSFKGGPSSGNTIYF.

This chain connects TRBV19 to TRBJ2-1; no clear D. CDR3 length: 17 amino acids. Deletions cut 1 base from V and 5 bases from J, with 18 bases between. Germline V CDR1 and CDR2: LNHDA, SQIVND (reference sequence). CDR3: CASSIGFRDSVHNEQFF. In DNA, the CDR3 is TGTGCCAGTAGTATAGGTTTCCGCGACTCAGTCCACAATGAGCAGTTCTTC.

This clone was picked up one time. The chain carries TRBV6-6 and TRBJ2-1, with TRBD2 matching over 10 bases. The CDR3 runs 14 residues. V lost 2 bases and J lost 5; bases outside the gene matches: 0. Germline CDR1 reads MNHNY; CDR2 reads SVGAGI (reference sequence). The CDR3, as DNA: TGTGCCAGCAGTTACGGGACTAGCGACAATGAGCAGTTCTTC. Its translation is CASSYGTSDNEQFF.

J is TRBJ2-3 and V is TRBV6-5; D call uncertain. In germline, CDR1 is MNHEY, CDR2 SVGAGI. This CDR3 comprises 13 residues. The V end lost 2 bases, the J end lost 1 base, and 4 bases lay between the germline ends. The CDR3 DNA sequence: TGTGCCAGCAGTTACGCGGGCACAGATACGCAGTATTTT. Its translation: CASSYAGTDTQYF.

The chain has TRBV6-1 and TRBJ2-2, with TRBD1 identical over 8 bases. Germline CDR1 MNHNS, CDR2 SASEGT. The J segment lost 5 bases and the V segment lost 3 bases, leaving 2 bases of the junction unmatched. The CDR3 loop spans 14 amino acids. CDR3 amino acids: CASSDRGQTGELFF. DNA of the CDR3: TGTGCCAGCAGTGACAGGGGGCAAACCGGGGAGCTGTTTTTT.

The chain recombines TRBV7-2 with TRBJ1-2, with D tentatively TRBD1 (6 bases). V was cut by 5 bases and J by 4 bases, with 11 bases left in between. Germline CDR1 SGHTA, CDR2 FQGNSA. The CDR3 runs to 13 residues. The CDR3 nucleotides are TGTGCCAGCAGCCACGGACAGCTCTATGGCTACACCTTC. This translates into CASSHGQLYGYTF.

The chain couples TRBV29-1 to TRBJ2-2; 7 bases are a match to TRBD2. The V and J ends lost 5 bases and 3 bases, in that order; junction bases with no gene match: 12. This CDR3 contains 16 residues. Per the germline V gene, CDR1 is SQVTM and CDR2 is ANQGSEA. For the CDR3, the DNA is TGCAGCGTTAAACCATATGGGAGGGAGGACACCGGGGAGCTGTTTTTT. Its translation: CSVKPYGREDTGELFF.

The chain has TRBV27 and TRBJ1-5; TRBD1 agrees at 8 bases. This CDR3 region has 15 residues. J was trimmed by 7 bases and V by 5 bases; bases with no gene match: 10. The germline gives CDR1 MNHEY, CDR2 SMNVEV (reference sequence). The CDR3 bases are TGTGCCAGCAGTAACCTCCAGACAGGGGCCCAGCCCCAGCATTTT. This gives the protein CASSNLQTGAQPQHF.

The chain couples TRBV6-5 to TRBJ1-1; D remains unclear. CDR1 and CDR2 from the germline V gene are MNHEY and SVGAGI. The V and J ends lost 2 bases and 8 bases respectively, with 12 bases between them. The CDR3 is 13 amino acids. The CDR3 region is CASSYGAGLEAFF. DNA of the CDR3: TGTGCCAGCAGTTACGGAGCTGGACTGGAAGCTTTCTTT.

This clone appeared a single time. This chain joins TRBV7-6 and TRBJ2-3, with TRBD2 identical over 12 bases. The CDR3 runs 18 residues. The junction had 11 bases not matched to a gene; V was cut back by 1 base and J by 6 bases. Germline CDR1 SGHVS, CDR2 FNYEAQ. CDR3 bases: TGTGCCAGCAGCTTAGGTCAAATACTAGCGGGGGGAGAGGATACGCAGTATTTT. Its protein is CASSLGQILAGGEDTQYF.